This TCR beta chain was documented in a study of cytomegalovirus exposure and HLA in healthy donors. Study at large: Early on, a data release was issued that held 85 million to 95 million unique TCRs from HLA-typed donors. Study results and limitations: HLA alleles showed associations with 15,000 to 20,000 TCR beta sequences in a later analysis, at a 0.05 false discovery rate. Researchers reported from a later analysis that most CMV-associated TCR beta chains appeared HLA-restricted.

This clone was picked up a small number of times. No antigen is known for it. The primer mix had 60 Vbeta and 13 Jbeta primers. Assay: immunoSEQ multiplex PCR; the TCRdb copy retains only in-frame clones and omits some. The sample shows about 140,000 clones, 70% to 80% of them seen only once. Germline loops: CDR1 SGHDN, CDR2 FVKESK. Trimming took 1 base from V and 3 from J; bases not matched to a gene: 5. This CDR3 has 16 amino acids. The clonotype comes from a female donor in good health and CMV-seronegative. Sequences were obtained from PBMCs. The chain combines TRBV14 with TRBJ2-7; 11 positions agree with TRBD1. The chain's CDR3 is CASSQGGTGGFYEQYF. CDR3 coding DNA: TGTGCCAGCAGCCAAGGTGGGACAGGGGGTTTCTACGAGCAGTACTTC.